This TCR beta chain was found in a study of blood T cell repertoires in COVID-19. TCRdb's table, derived via immunoSEQ multiplex PCR, lists solely in-frame clones and lacks some. The table includes fewer than 400,000 clones, about nine tenths detected once. What the recovered Cohort 3 donors had was two negative PCRs, clearance, or symptom resolution. Deletions cut 2 bases from V and 0 bases from J, with 7 bases between. The CDR3 runs to 15 residues. Germline V gives CDR1 LNHNV, CDR2 YYDKDF (reference sequence). This receptor was taken from a woman in her 30s who had recovered from COVID-19. Sequences were obtained from PBMCs or T cells enriched from blood (not recorded which). The V call is TRBV15, the J call TRBJ1-4, with unresolved D. The CDR3 DNA follows: TGTGCCACCAGCAGACAGGCTACAACTAATGAAAAACTGTTTTTT. This encodes CATSRQATTNEKLFF.